Reported below is one T cell receptor beta chain. Cohorts were determined from participant-reported clinical history. Before being deemed recovered, Cohort 3 donors had two negative PCRs, clearance, or symptom resolution. The record originates from a study of blood T cell repertoires in COVID-19. Some clones are missing from TCRdb's copy, which holds only in-frame ones; the method was immunoSEQ multiplex PCR. Here the sample spans around 250,000 clones, around 84% being singletons. Trimming took off 1 base at V and 5 bases at J, with 15 bases between the two ends. Germline CDR1 SGHRS, CDR2 YFSETQ. The CDR3 runs 16 residues.

Sequencing was done on a sample of PBMCs or T cells enriched from blood (not recorded which). The TCR sequence derives from a man in his late teens or twenties who had recovered from COVID-19. The chain recombines TRBV5-1 with TRBJ2-2, with a weak D call TRBD1 (5 bases). Here the CDR3 reads CASSLSSSRVTGELFF. The CDR3 DNA reads TGCGCCAGCAGCTTGAGCTCTTCCAGGGTGACCGGGGAGCTGTTTTTT. The full variable domain, in which reference TRBV5-1 and TRBJ2-2 provide the parts outside the CDR3, is KAGVTQTPRYLIKTRGQQVTLSCSPISGHRSVSWYQQTPGQGLQFLFEYFSETQRNKGNFPGRFSGRQFSNSRSEMNVSTLELGDSALYLCASSLSSSRVTGELFFGEGSRLTVL.